This T cell receptor beta chain is from a study of blood T cell repertoires in COVID-19. Generated by immunoSEQ multiplex PCR, the TCRdb table keeps only in-frame clones and is missing some. The sample lists about 200,000 clones, about 88% seen once, with under 2% in the top ten. The material sequenced was peripheral blood. This receptor was taken from a man aged 18-30 years with active or convalescent COVID-19.

In DNA form, the CDR3 reads TGTGCCTGGAGACAGGGCCTCACGCCTGGGGCCAACGTCCTGACTTTC. The encoded protein is CAWRQGLTPGANVLTF. This chain uses TRBV30 with TRBJ2-6; D is perhaps TRBD1 (6 bases). This CDR3 has 16 amino acids. V was trimmed by 3 bases and J by 2 bases, leaving 14 bases between them. Germline CDR1 and CDR2: GTSNPN and SVGIG (reference sequence). The full variable domain, its missing parts supplied by reference TRBV30 and TRBJ2-6, is SQTIHQWPATLVQPVGSPLSLECTVEGTSNPNLYWYRQAAGRGLQLLFYSVGIGQISSEVPQNLSASRPQDRQFILSSKKLLLSDSGFYLCAWRQGLTPGANVLTFGAGSRLTVL.